Presented here are 28 T cell receptor beta chains from one specimen sequenced in a study of T cells in women clearing cervical HPV infection. The table came from immunoSEQ multiplex PCR; TCRdb's copy has only in-frame clones and leaves some out. This sample's table reports roughly 35,000 clones. The sample comprised blood buffy coat. These receptors were taken from a woman between 18 and 75 years old with a cervical HPV16 infection that either progressed to CIN3+ or cleared (not recorded which).

About this clone: The DNA ends 3 residues before the CDR3 does, and the rest of the CDR3 is filled in from the germline J gene. This chain uses TRBV28 with TRBJ2-1; D is unclear. Germline V gene data show CDR1 as MDHEN and CDR2 as SYDVKM. Trimming removed 4 bases at V and 9 bases at J, with 16 bases between. CDR3 size: 14 residues. CDR3 bases read: TGTGCCAGCAGTTCCCCCGCGGAAAAGGCTGAG. Protein: CASSSPAEKAE. The complete CDR3 protein is CASSSPAEKAEQFF.

The CDR3 bases that were read are TGCGCCAGCAGCTTGACCGGGACAATGAACACCGGGGAG. Its protein product is CASSLTGTMNTGE. The whole CDR3 sequence is CASSLTGTMNTGELFF. The chain couples TRBV5-1 to TRBJ2-2, with D perhaps matching TRBD1 (6 bases). The observed sequence ends 3 residues before the CDR3 terminus, with the missing tail filled in from the germline J gene. The germline gives CDR1 SGHRS, CDR2 YFSETQ. Trimming shortened V by 1 base and J by 1 base, and 11 bases separated the two germline ends. This CDR3 contains 16 residues.

Turning to this clone: The read finishes 3 residues shy of the CDR3 end, and the germline J gene is used to complete it. J is TRBJ2-7 and V is TRBV18; TRBD1 matches 8 bases. The CDR3 spans 15 residues. Trimming cost V 6 bases and J 3 bases; bases outside gene matches: 10. The germline V gene encodes CDR1 KGHSH and CDR2 LQKENI. The CDR3 region is CASSPVDRENYEQYF. The part of the CDR3 DNA that was read is TGTGCCAGCTCCCCTGTGGACAGGGAAAACTACGAG. Full variable domain (outside the CDR3, taken from reference TRBV18 and TRBJ2-7): NAGVMQNPRHLVRRRGQEARLRCSPMKGHSHVYWYRQLPEEGLKFMVYLQKENIIDESGMPKERFSAEFPKEGPSILRIQQVVRGDSAAYFCASSPVDRENYEQYFGPGTRLTVT.

With respect to this clone: The CDR3 extends 3 residues past the end of the read, so its final part is completed from the germline J gene. This chain uses TRBV6-1 with TRBJ2-4, with 11 nucleotides matching TRBD1. The germline V gene has CDR1 MNHNS and CDR2 SASEGT. The CDR3 contains 14 residues. The CDR3 loop is CASSQGQGATLQYF. The sequenced part of the CDR3 DNA is TGTGCCAGCAGTCAAGGACAGGGGGCTACTCTT.

The DNA read from the CDR3 is TGTGCCAGCAGCCACGGACAGGGTAGTTCCCACGAG. Its translation: CASSHGQGSSHE. The complete CDR3 sequence is CASSHGQGSSHEQYF. The chain carries TRBV7-9 and TRBJ2-7, with 8 bases fitting TRBD1. The read terminates 3 residues before the CDR3 end, so the remaining end is supplied by the germline J gene. With 5 bases clipped from V and 5 bases from J, the junction kept 11 bases outside the gene matches. Germline-derived CDR1 and CDR2 are SEHNR and FQNEAQ (reference sequence). CDR3 length equals 15 residues. Full variable domain (rest looked up from reference TRBV7-9 and TRBJ2-7): DTGVSQNPRHKITKRGQNVTFRCDPISEHNRLYWYRQTLGQGPEFLTYFQNEAQLEKSRLLSDRFSAERPKGSFSTLEIQRTEQGDSAMYLCASSHGQGSSHEQYFGPGTRLTVT.

Worth noting for this clone: The CDR3 end lies 3 residues beyond the end of the read and is filled in from the germline J gene. This rearrangement joins TRBV5-1 to TRBJ2-7; 7 nucleotides line up with TRBD1. CDR1 SGHRS and CDR2 YFSETQ come from the germline V gene. The CDR3 totals 14 residues. Trimming at V came to 4 bases and at J to 4 bases, leaving 8 bases not matched to a gene. The CDR3 bases that were read are TGCGCCAGCAGCCCCCCGTTACAGGGGTACGAG. This sequence encodes CASSPPLQGYE. The complete CDR3 reads CASSPPLQGYEQYF. Filled out from reference TRBV5-1 and TRBJ2-7, the complete variable domain reads KAGVTQTPRYLIKTRGQQVTLSCSPISGHRSVSWYQQTPGQGLQFLFEYFSETQRNKGNFPGRFSGRQFSNSRSEMNVSTLELGDSALYLCASSPPLQGYEQYFGPGTRLTVT.

In the case of this clone: Read data end 3 residues before the CDR3 end; the end is taken from the germline J gene. This rearrangement joins TRBV6-2 or TRBV6-3 to TRBJ2-1; D remains ambiguous. The CDR3 extends over 16 amino acids. Trimming removed 2 bases from V and 0 bases from J, with 11 bases in between. Germline V gives CDR1 MNHEY, CDR2 SVGEGT. This CDR3 reads CASSYPQVGSYNEQFF. The CDR3 DNA, read in part, is TGTGCCAGCAGTTACCCTCAGGTGGGCTCCTACAATGAG.

Comment on this clone: The read halts 3 residues ahead of the CDR3 end, with the missing end drawn from the germline J gene. This rearrangement joins TRBV7-2 to TRBJ1-2, with D possibly TRBD1 on 6 matching bases. The CDR3 runs to 13 residues. CDR1 SGHTA and CDR2 FQGNSA come from the germline V gene. The covered CDR3 bases are TGTGCCAGCAGCTCCGGGGGGACATTTCGC. The encoded protein is CASSSGGTFR. The complete CDR3 sequence is CASSSGGTFRYTF.

Points on this clone: With the read ending 3 residues before the CDR3 end, the germline J gene is used to fill in that end. This rearrangement joins TRBV2 to TRBJ2-3, with 9 bases identical to TRBD2. Germline loops: CDR1 SNHLY, CDR2 FYNNEI. The CDR3 covers 14 residues. The DNA read from the CDR3 is TGTGCCAGCAGCGCTGAGCGGGGGGAAGAGACG. Its translation: CASSAERGEET. The whole CDR3 sequence is CASSAERGEETQYF.

In the case of this clone: The CDR3 is cut off 3 residues early in the read; its end comes from the germline J gene. This chain links TRBV19 with TRBJ2-6; D remains ambiguous. The length of the CDR3 is 16 residues. Looked up from germline, CDR1 is LNHDA and CDR2 is SQIVND (reference sequence). Deletions cut 2 bases from V and 0 bases from J, with 8 bases between. CDR3 sequence: CASSIQVSSGANVLTF. The DNA read from the CDR3 is TGTGCCAGTAGTATACAGGTCAGCTCTGGGGCCAACGTC.

A word on this clone: The sequenced fragment ends 3 residues before the CDR3 boundary, so the rest is inferred from the germline J gene. The V call is TRBV15, the J call TRBJ2-7; D ambiguous. Trimming stripped 0 bases from V and 4 bases from J, with 7 bases between. CDR3 length: 13 amino acids. Germline CDR1 and CDR2: LNHNV and YYDKDF (reference sequence). CDR3 bases read: TGTGCCACCAGCAGAGATGTCAGTTACGAG. This encodes CATSRDVSYE. In full, the CDR3 is CATSRDVSYEQYF.

To note about this clone: Read coverage stops 3 residues before the CDR3 terminus; the germline J gene supplies the remainder. V is TRBV5-1 and J is TRBJ2-2; TRBD1 aligns across 7 bases. Unmatched junction bases numbered 3, after V lost 1 base and J lost 0 bases. Germline V gives CDR1 SGHRS, CDR2 YFSETQ. CDR3 size: 16 residues. The CDR3 sequence is CASSLRGQPNTGELFF. Incomplete CDR3 DNA: TGCGCCAGCAGCTTGAGGGGACAGCCGAACACCGGGGAG.

In regard to this clone: Sequencing ends 3 residues short of the CDR3 end; the germline J gene provides the rest. The chain links TRBV20-1 to TRBJ2-7, with 8 bases that match TRBD2. This CDR3 is 13 amino acids long. Germline CDR1 and CDR2: DFQATT and SNEGSKA (reference sequence). V dropped 2 bases and J dropped 3; count of bases not matched to a gene: 3. This chain's CDR3 is CSARSGGFYEQYF. CDR3 DNA, as far as it was read: TGCAGTGCTAGAAGCGGGGGCTTCTACGAG.

CDR3 bases read: TGCGCCAGCAGCTTGGGGGGACAGATCTTTTACAATGAG. Translating it yields CASSLGGQIFYNE. From start to end, the CDR3 is CASSLGGQIFYNEQFF. The J gene is TRBJ2-1, the V gene TRBV5-1; 7 bases line up with TRBD1. The read ends 3 residues early relative to the CDR3; the germline J gene fills the gap. V shed 0 bases, J shed 4 bases, and the junction held 7 bases outside the gene matches. CDR1 and CDR2 (germline): SGHRS, YFSETQ. The CDR3 totals 16 residues.

In the case of this clone: With the read ending 3 residues before the CDR3 end, the germline J gene is used to fill in that end. The chain uses TRBV30 and TRBJ1-4, with 9 nucleotides matching TRBD1. V lost 5 bases, J lost 5 bases, and 6 bases stayed unmatched. Germline CDR1 is GTSNPN and CDR2 is SVGIG (reference sequence). CDR3 length equals 14 residues. The CDR3 is CAWEYGTGNEKLFF. CDR3 DNA, as far as it was read: TGTGCCTGGGAATACGGGACAGGGAATGAAAAA.

For this clone: The CDR3 end lies 3 residues beyond the end of the read and is filled in from the germline J gene. The chain is built from TRBV5-1 and TRBJ2-7; tentatively, D is TRBD2 (6 bases). The CDR3 consists of 15 residues. Germline CDR1 and CDR2: SGHRS and YFSETQ. The V and J ends lost 0 bases and 2 bases respectively, with 12 bases between them. CDR3 amino acids: CASSLAGGGAYEQYF. The part of the CDR3 DNA that was read is TGCGCCAGCAGCTTGGCCGGGGGTGGGGCCTACGAG.

Comment on this clone: The CDR3 goes on 3 residues after the read ends, and that part is filled in from the germline J gene. This rearrangement joins TRBV11-3 to TRBJ1-1; maybe TRBD1 (5 bases). Germline CDR1 and CDR2: SGHNT and YENEEA. Between the trimmed V and J ends, which lost 5 bases and 4 bases, there was a span of 14 bases. The CDR3 is made up of 14 amino acids. CDR3 loop: CASSPSGGGTEAFF. The DNA read from the CDR3 is TGTGCCAGCAGCCCCTCGGGGGGGGGCACTGAA.

On this clone: Read coverage stops 3 residues before the CDR3 terminus; the germline J gene supplies the remainder. The gene calls are TRBV20-1 and TRBJ2-7, with D perhaps TRBD2 (6 bases). V was shortened by 1 base and J by 4 bases, with 17 bases between the two germline ends. The germline CDR1 and CDR2 sequences are DFQATT and SNEGSKA (reference sequence). CDR3 length: 15 residues. CDR3 protein: CSARGPVGGVYEQYF. The CDR3 DNA, read in part, is TGCAGTGCTAGAGGCCCCGTAGGCGGGGTTTACGAG.

On this clone itself: The CDR3 is cut off 3 residues early in the read; its end comes from the germline J gene. This sequence joins TRBV5-1 and TRBJ1-2; 8 nucleotides align to TRBD1. CDR1 SGHRS and CDR2 YFSETQ come from the germline V gene. The CDR3 contains 14 residues. The CDR3 sequence is CASSLGGQGLGYTF. The DNA read from the CDR3 is TGCGCCAGCAGCTTGGGTGGACAGGGACTGGGC.

On this clone itself: From the germline J gene comes the end of the CDR3, since the read stops 3 residues before it. The V gene is TRBV5-4, the J gene TRBJ2-3; D possibly matches TRBD1 or TRBD2 (6 bases each). The CDR3 sequence is 15 residues long. Germline V gene lookup returns CDR1 SGHNT and CDR2 YYREEE (reference sequence). The CDR3 bases that were read are TGTGCCAGCAGCTTGGGGCGGGAAGGGGGTATCACG. Amino acids: CASSLGREGGIT. The full CDR3 protein is CASSLGREGGITQYF.

Remarks on this clone: The read ends 3 residues early relative to the CDR3; the germline J gene fills the gap. The J gene is TRBJ2-7, the V gene TRBV2; tentative D call: TRBD2 (6 bases). The V end lost 6 bases, the J end lost 2 bases, and 14 bases lay between the germline ends. Germline V gene sequence: CDR1 SNHLY, CDR2 FYNNEI. The CDR3 runs 14 residues. CDR3 DNA, as far as it was read: TGTGCCAGCAGATCCCCTGGGGGGACCTACGAG. It encodes CASRSPGGTYE. The full CDR3 protein reads CASRSPGGTYEQYF.

As for this clone: The read ends 3 residues shy of where the CDR3 ends; the end is completed using the germline J gene. This sequence joins TRBV7-2 and TRBJ1-2; unclear D gene. The CDR3 has 15 residues. Germline values: CDR1 SGHTA, CDR2 FQGNSA. The CDR3 region is CASSFSSANYNDYTF. CDR3 DNA, as far as it was read: TGTGCCAGCAGCTTCTCTAGCGCGAACTACAATGAC.

A remark on this clone: Read coverage stops 3 residues before the CDR3 terminus; the germline J gene supplies the remainder. The chain carries TRBV5-1 and TRBJ2-3, with D perhaps TRBD1 (5 bases). The CDR3 spans 14 residues. CDR1 is SGHRS, CDR2 YFSETQ, per germline. The V and J ends lost 4 bases and 2 bases respectively, with 11 bases between them. CDR3 sequence: CASSPTGDTDTQYF. The sequenced part of the CDR3 DNA is TGCGCCAGCAGCCCCACAGGCGACACAGATACG.

Details on this clone: The CDR3 end falls 3 residues outside the read, so it is completed with the germline J gene. The chain links TRBV11-1 to TRBJ2-3; 7 positions agree with TRBD2. CDR1 and CDR2 (germline): SGHAT, FQDESV (reference sequence). The CDR3 runs to 14 residues. The junction had 1 base not matched to a gene; V was cut back by 3 bases and J by 1 base. The CDR3 sequence is CASSFSGRTDTQYF. The CDR3 DNA, read in part, is TGTGCCAGCAGCTTTAGCGGGCGCACAGATACG.

CDR3 DNA (partial): TGCGCCAGCAGCTTGGGAGGGTGGAAGGAGACC. This gives the protein CASSLGGWKET. The CDR3 reads in full as CASSLGGWKETQYF. The chain uses TRBV5-1 and TRBJ2-5; D is perhaps TRBD2 (5 bases). The sequence runs out 3 residues before the end of the CDR3; the remainder is reconstructed from the germline J gene. The CDR3 spans 14 residues. V lost 0 bases and J lost 5, with 11 bases in between. Per the germline V gene, CDR1 is SGHRS and CDR2 is YFSETQ.

As concerns this clone: The read terminates 3 residues before the CDR3 end, so the remaining end is supplied by the germline J gene. This rearrangement joins TRBV11-2 to TRBJ2-7; unclear D gene. The CDR3 runs to 13 residues. The V end lost 1 base, the J end lost 3 bases, and 7 bases lay between the germline ends. The V gene's germline CDR1 is SGHAT and CDR2 FQNNGV. The sequenced CDR3 bases are TGTGCCAGCAGCTTAGTTGCGCGCTACGAG. It specifies CASSLVARYE. The complete CDR3 sequence is CASSLVARYEQYF.

A word on this clone: The read halts 3 residues ahead of the CDR3 end, with the missing end drawn from the germline J gene. The chain joins TRBV20-1 to TRBJ2-3; 15 bases agree with TRBD2. J lost 2 bases, V lost 5 bases, and 8 bases had no gene match. This CDR3 is built from 17 residues. Germline V gives CDR1 DFQATT, CDR2 SNEGSKA (reference sequence). The CDR3 reads CSAFAGTSGRTTDTQYF. Incomplete CDR3 DNA: TGCAGTGCTTTCGCCGGGACTAGCGGGAGGACCACAGATACG.

Points on this clone: From the germline J gene comes the end of the CDR3, since the read stops 3 residues before it. The gene calls are TRBV7-2 and TRBJ2-3, with 8 bases fitting TRBD1. V gave up 5 bases and J gave up 4 bases; unmatched junction bases: 2. CDR1 SGHTA and CDR2 FQGNSA come from the germline V gene. This CDR3 contains 13 residues. CDR3 in amino acids: CASSRQGSDTQYF. The sequenced part of the CDR3 DNA is TGTGCCAGCAGCAGACAGGGGTCAGATACG.